This TCR beta chain emerged from a study of cytomegalovirus exposure and HLA in healthy donors. Across the study: One earlier analysis, a look at 150 million to 200 million T cells, found about 110 million unique TCR beta sequences. The study, taken as a whole, reports: Later genetic work tied a missense DCLRE1C variant to beta-chain V and J trimming. Clonal expansion, a later analysis showed, was greater in HLA-associated TCR beta chains than in equally common others.

Each donor was nominally healthy when sampled (though unrecorded immune exposures were likely). PCR was performed using 60 Vbeta and 13 Jbeta primers. This table comes from immunoSEQ multiplex PCR, and its TCRdb copy is limited to in-frame clones, with some not included. The repertoire has 120,000 to 150,000 clones, roughly 80% of them found once; the top ten carry roughly 4%. CDR1 MNHEY and CDR2 SMNVEV come from the germline V gene (reference sequence). The CDR3 contains 13 residues. About this clone itself: As yet, its antigen is unknown.

The V call is TRBV27, the J call TRBJ2-5, with D hard to call. The end of the DNA is better explained by TRBJ2-7, so the J call may be wrong. This receptor was taken from a woman aged 40 to 50 in good health and CMV-seropositive. Material for sequencing was PBMCs. The DNA for the CDR3 is TGTGCCAGCAGCGCCCATTTGTCTTACGAGCAGTACTTC. It is translated as CASSAHLSYEQYF.